Following are 4 T cell receptor beta chains from one sample sequenced in a study of T cell responses to AZD1222 COVID-19 vaccine. The protocol was immunoSEQ multiplex PCR, while the TCRdb copy is restricted to in-frame clones and leaves out a portion. Among under 200,000 clones listed, almost 95% were seen once. The sample in question was peripheral blood, obtained on day 0 of AZD1222 vaccination. The receptors come from an adult in good health.

The chain recombines TRBV19 with TRBJ1-5; 9 bases align to TRBD1. The germline CDR1 and CDR2 sequences are LNHDA and SQIVND (reference sequence). The CDR3 spans 15 residues. The V gene end was trimmed by 6 bases and the J gene end by 7 bases; junction bases not matched to a gene: 10. CDR3 in amino acids: CASRPTGGAGQPQHF. The CDR3 DNA sequence: TGTGCCAGTAGACCCACAGGGGGCGCGGGGCAGCCCCAGCATTTT.

The CDR3 nucleotides read TGTGCCAGCAGCCAAAGGGGGGCAACTGAAGCTTTCTTT. This codes for CASSQRGATEAFF. The rearrangement uses TRBV3-1 (or the pseudogene TRBV3-2) and TRBJ1-1, with D possibly matching TRBD1 (6 bases). Germline V gives CDR1 LGHDT, CDR2 YNNKEL (reference sequence). The CDR3 spans 13 residues. Trimming removed 2 bases at V and 5 bases at J, with 9 bases between.

This chain links TRBV28 with TRBJ2-2, with 10 bases that match TRBD1. V trimming: 1 base; J trimming: 5 bases; junction bases outside the gene matches: 7. The CDR3 is made up of 17 amino acids. Germline CDR1 reads MDHEN; CDR2 reads SYDVKM. DNA for the CDR3: TGTGCCAGCAGTTTATACCGGGACAGGGGATCGACCGGGGAGCTGTTTTTT. It encodes CASSLYRDRGSTGELFF. Full variable domain (remainder filled in from reference TRBV28 and TRBJ2-2): DVKVTQSSRYLVKRTGEKVFLECVQDMDHENMFWYRQDPGLGLRLIYFSYDVKMKEKGDIPEGYSVSREKKERFSLILESASTNQTSMYLCASSLYRDRGSTGELFFGEGSRLTVL.

J is TRBJ2-2 and V is TRBV6-6; 9 bases fit TRBD1. This CDR3 spans 19 amino acids. Germline values: CDR1 MNHNY, CDR2 SVGAGI (reference sequence). V shed 5 bases, J shed 0 bases, and the junction held 13 bases outside the gene matches. The CDR3 spells CASSLGPGTGFSNTGELFF. CDR3 bases: TGTGCCAGCAGTCTGGGTCCCGGGACAGGGTTCTCGAACACCGGGGAGCTGTTTTTT.